The 16 T cell receptor beta chains listed next were all sequenced from one sample in a study of T cell changes during pregnancy in multiple sclerosis. Profiling relied on immunoSEQ multiplex PCR, and the TCRdb table lists in-frame clones only, not all of them. The table shows 100,000 to 110,000 clones, with approximately 92% occurring only once. The source material was peripheral blood, sampled after pregnancy. These receptors were taken from a female donor with multiple sclerosis, enrolled in a pregnancy study.

The chain uses TRBV5-1 and TRBJ2-1, with D unresolved. This CDR3 region has 15 residues. The germline V gene has CDR1 SGHRS and CDR2 YFSETQ. V was clipped by 2 bases and J by 6 bases, with 15 bases between them. This chain's CDR3 is CASSLDAGPSNEQFF. In nucleotides, the CDR3 is TGCGCCAGCAGCTTAGATGCTGGCCCCTCCAATGAGCAGTTCTTC.

This clone was seen only once. This chain connects TRBV30 to TRBJ2-1, with 9 bases matching TRBD2. The germline V gene has CDR1 GTSNPN and CDR2 SVGIG (reference sequence). The CDR3 is made up of 15 amino acids. Trimming took 3 bases from V and 8 from J; bases not matched to a gene: 11. In nucleotides, the CDR3 is TGTGCCTGGAGCCCCTCTAGCGGGGATGCGGATGAGCAGTTCTTC. Translated, it gives CAWSPSSGDADEQFF.

The chain couples TRBV4-3 to TRBJ2-6; 8 positions agree with TRBD1. This CDR3 has 20 amino acids. V lost 0 bases to trimming and J lost 0 bases; unmatched junction nucleotides: 10. CDR1 and CDR2 (germline): LGHNA, YSLEER. This CDR3 is CASSQDRAGGLGSGANVLTF. The CDR3 nucleotides read TGCGCCAGCAGCCAAGATAGGGCAGGGGGCCTTGGCTCTGGGGCCAACGTCCTGACTTTC.

V and J are TRBV19 and TRBJ1-4, with D perhaps matching TRBD1 (6 bases). CDR1 is LNHDA, CDR2 SQIVND, per germline (reference sequence). V lost 4 bases, J lost 5 bases, and 8 bases lay in between. The CDR3 totals 13 residues. CDR3 DNA sequence: TGTGCCAGTAGTAGGACAGTCAATGAAAAACTGTTTTTT. Protein product: CASSRTVNEKLFF. The full variable domain, completed using reference TRBV19 and TRBJ1-4, is DGGITQSPKYLFRKEGQNVTLSCEQNLNHDAMYWYRQDPGQGLRLIYYSQIVNDFQKGDIAEGYSVSREKKESFPLTVTSAQKNPTAFYLCASSRTVNEKLFFGSGTQLSVL.

The chain combines TRBV11-3 with TRBJ1-1; 7 bases agree with TRBD1. CDR1 SGHNT and CDR2 YENEEA come from the germline V gene. The CDR3 consists of 15 residues. J was trimmed by 3 bases and V by 0 bases; bases with no gene match: 4. CDR3 sequence reads: CASSLEDRRDTEAFF. CDR3 sequence (DNA): TGTGCCAGCAGCTTAGAGGACAGGAGGGACACTGAAGCTTTCTTT.

This sequence joins TRBV30 and TRBJ2-1; D remains unclear. Germline CDR1 is GTSNPN and CDR2 is SVGIG (reference sequence). Trimming removed 2 bases from V and 9 bases from J, with 11 bases in between. The CDR3 contains 12 residues. DNA for the CDR3: TGTGCCTGGAGTCCCCATTCAATTGAGCAGTTCTTC. Translated: CAWSPHSIEQFF.

This clone was counted ten times or more. The chain employs TRBV27 and TRBJ2-7; 7 bases line up with TRBD1. The CDR3 has 14 residues. In germline, CDR1 is MNHEY, CDR2 SMNVEV (reference sequence). The V segment lost 5 bases and the J segment 2 bases; nucleotides outside the gene matches: 6. CDR3 sequence (DNA): TGTGCCAGCAGTCTCGGACAGGATACCTACGAGCAGTACTTC. Its protein is CASSLGQDTYEQYF.

The V and J genes are TRBV30 and TRBJ2-1; a possible D gene is TRBD2 (6 bases). The CDR3 runs to 12 residues. From germline, CDR1 is GTSNPN and CDR2 SVGIG (reference sequence). V shed 7 bases and J shed 10 bases, with 17 bases lying between them. In nucleotides, the CDR3 is TGTGCCTCTACGGGGGTGGTCCTCGAGCAGTTCTTC. Translated: CASTGVVLEQFF. Using reference TRBV30 and TRBJ2-1 for the parts outside the CDR3, the full variable domain is SQTIHQWPATLVQPVGSPLSLECTVEGTSNPNLYWYRQAAGRGLQLLFYSVGIGQISSEVPQNLSASRPQDRQFILSSKKLLLSDSGFYLCASTGVVLEQFFGPGTRLTVL.

The chain couples TRBV9 to TRBJ2-7; maybe TRBD1 (5 bases). Germline CDR1 SGDLS, CDR2 YYNGEE. This CDR3 comprises 13 residues. The V gene lost 3 bases and the J gene lost 3 bases, with 10 bases spanning the gap. The CDR3: CASSEGPSYEQYF. CDR3 bases: TGTGCCAGCAGCGAGGGGCCGAGCTACGAGCAGTACTTC.

The chain is built from TRBV6-6 and TRBJ2-5, with TRBD2 matching over 8 bases. The J segment lost 5 bases and the V segment lost 8 bases, leaving 4 bases of the junction unmatched. Per the germline V gene, CDR1 is MNHNY and CDR2 is SVGAGI (reference sequence). This CDR3 spans 12 amino acids. DNA of the CDR3: TGTGCCAGCGGAAGCGGGAGTGAGACCCAGTACTTC. Protein product: CASGSGSETQYF.

J is TRBJ2-7 and V is TRBV6-6; D is perhaps TRBD2 (6 bases). The germline CDR1 and CDR2 sequences are MNHNY and SVGAGI (reference sequence). The CDR3 length is 13 residues. V dropped 4 bases and J dropped 7 bases, with 14 bases sitting between them. This chain's CDR3 is CASSWDSYGEQYF. The CDR3 nucleotides are TGTGCCAGCAGTTGGGACTCCTACGGGGAGCAGTACTTC.

This clone showed up just a few times. The V gene is TRBV9, the J gene TRBJ1-6, with D possibly being TRBD1 (5 bases). Germline CDR1 SGDLS, CDR2 YYNGEE. CDR3 length equals 15 residues. V lost 2 bases and J lost 5, with 11 bases in between. The CDR3 sequence is CASSVAQGDNSPLHF. The CDR3 DNA sequence: TGTGCCAGCAGCGTCGCTCAGGGTGATAATTCACCCCTCCACTTT.

The V call is TRBV5-1, the J call TRBJ1-1, with D possibly matching TRBD1 (6 bases). Trimming took off 1 base at V and 11 bases at J, with 9 bases between the two ends. The germline CDR1 and CDR2 sequences are SGHRS and YFSETQ. The CDR3 loop spans 11 amino acids. CDR3 sequence (DNA): TGCGCCAGCAGCTTGCAGGGGCAGGCTTTCTTT. It encodes CASSLQGQAFF.

A word on this clone: Its ends do not fully match the called genes, so a read error is possible. The same CDR3 is also encoded by other DNA sequences in this sample. The chain recombines TRBV30 with TRBJ2-7, with D possibly matching TRBD1 (6 bases). The CDR3 spans 12 residues. Germline V CDR1 and CDR2: GTSNPN, SVGIG (reference sequence). For the CDR3, the DNA is TGTGCCTGGAGGGACAGTCACTACGAGCAGTATTTC. Its translation is CAWRDSHYEQYF.

This clone came up once. The V call is TRBV7-2, the J call TRBJ1-1; perhaps TRBD1 as D (5 bases). The CDR3 runs to 14 residues. Germline V gives CDR1 SGHTA, CDR2 FQGNSA. V was clipped by 1 base and J by 5 bases, with 11 bases between them. CDR3 sequence: CASSLVTGRTEAFF. CDR3 sequence (DNA): TGTGCCAGCAGCTTAGTTACAGGTCGGACTGAAGCTTTCTTT.

The V call is TRBV30, the J call TRBJ1-4, with TRBD1 as a possible D gene (6 bases). Germline CDR1 is GTSNPN and CDR2 is SVGIG (reference sequence). This CDR3 is 15 amino acids long. V dropped 3 bases and J dropped 7 bases, with 18 bases sitting between them. In DNA form, the CDR3 reads TGTGCCTGGAGCCCGGGGGGGCCAAGGGGTGAAAAACTGTTTTTT. Its translation: CAWSPGGPRGEKLFF.